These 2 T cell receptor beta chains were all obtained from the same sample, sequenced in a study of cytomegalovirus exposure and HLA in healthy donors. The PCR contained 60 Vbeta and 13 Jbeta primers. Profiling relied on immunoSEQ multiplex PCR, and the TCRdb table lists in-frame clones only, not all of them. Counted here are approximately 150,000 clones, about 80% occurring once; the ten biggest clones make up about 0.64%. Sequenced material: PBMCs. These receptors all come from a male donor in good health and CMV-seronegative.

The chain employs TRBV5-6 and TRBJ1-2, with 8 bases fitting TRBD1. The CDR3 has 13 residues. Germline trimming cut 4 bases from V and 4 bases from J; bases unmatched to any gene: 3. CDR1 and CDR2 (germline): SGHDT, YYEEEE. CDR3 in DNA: TGTGCCAGCAGCCCAACAGGGGGCTATGGCTACACCTTC. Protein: CASSPTGGYGYTF.

The CDR3: CASSLRTGADYGYTF. The CDR3 DNA sequence: TGTGCCAGCAGCTTGAGGACAGGGGCGGACTATGGCTACACCTTC. The chain combines TRBV5-4 with TRBJ1-2; TRBD1 matches at 9 bases. The ends lost 1 base at V and 3 bases at J; junction bases unmatched: 4. Germline values: CDR1 SGHNT, CDR2 YYREEE (reference sequence). The CDR3 has 15 residues.